This TCR beta chain emerged from a study of T cells in Graves' hyperthyroidism and ophthalmopathy. Study outcomes and limitations: The model anticipated ophthalmopathy a median approximately six months pre-onset. Also found in blood were most expanded thyroid clonotypes above 0.001.

A remark on this clonotype: Its antigen is still unknown.

The hyperthyroidism patients had all been newly diagnosed, and their disease duration was under 2 months. Their ages ranged from 18 to 65 years. PBMCs were obtained from roughly 10 ml fresh peripheral blood. Amplification yielded TCR beta CDR3 regions, with RNA transcripts as the source. The primer set for the first-round RT-PCR of the TCR CDR3 was HTBI. MiXCR was run by TCRdb on the multiplex PCR reads, yielding one entry per CDR3 protein. The sample lists hundreds of thousands of distinct CDR3 sequences; 12% to 15% were seen once. CDR1 and CDR2 from the germline V gene are LNHNV and YYDKDF (reference sequence). The CDR3 consists of 14 residues. V lost 5 bases, J lost 4 bases, and 3 bases stayed unmatched.

The source is a woman younger than 30 with Graves' hyperthyroidism. Material for sequencing was blood. The chain uses TRBV15 and TRBJ2-3; TRBD2 matches at 10 bases. The CDR3 coding sequence is TGTGCCACCAGCGGGGGACTAGCGTCAGATACGCAGTATTTT. Translation gives CATSGGLASDTQYF.